This TCR beta chain was sequenced in a study of regulatory T cells in long-lasting Graves disease. Study in general: Over 5 years of antithyroid drugs with positive TSH receptor antibodies was taken to mean persistent Graves' disease. Study-level points and caveats: There was favoring of TRBV28, TRBJ1-2 and TRBJ2-5 in persistent disease.

Time point meaning: persistent/refractory GD, antithyroid drugs over 5 years with positive TRAb. Scientists built the TCR library using RNA that was extracted from PBMCs. Patients with Graves' disease were diagnosed by American Thyroid Association guidelines. Arm-PCR of CDR3 regions and iRepertoire HTBI primers were used to build TCR beta libraries. MiXCR, run by TCRdb on the multiplex PCR reads, gives a single entry per CDR3 protein. This sample carries 400,000 or so distinct CDR3 sequences, around 24% of them seen once, and the ten largest clones take roughly a quarter. This clonotype appeared a single time. Its antigen is as yet unknown. This CDR3 region has 21 residues. Germline V gene data show CDR1 as MDHEN and CDR2 as SYDVKM. The germline V and J ends were trimmed by 1 base and 4 bases, with 30 bases remaining between them.

The chain is built from TRBV28 and TRBJ2-3; D is perhaps TRBD1 or TRBD2 (10 bases each). This receptor was identified in a female donor with Graves disease. The sequenced sample was peripheral blood mononuclear cells (PBMCs), obtained when the disease was refractory, from a patient treated with antithyroid drugs. The CDR3 spells CASSLSYWDRGSGRVADTQYF. CDR3 bases: TGTGCCAGCAGTTTATCATATTGGGACAGGGGAAGCGGGAGGGTGGCAGATACGCAGTATTTT.